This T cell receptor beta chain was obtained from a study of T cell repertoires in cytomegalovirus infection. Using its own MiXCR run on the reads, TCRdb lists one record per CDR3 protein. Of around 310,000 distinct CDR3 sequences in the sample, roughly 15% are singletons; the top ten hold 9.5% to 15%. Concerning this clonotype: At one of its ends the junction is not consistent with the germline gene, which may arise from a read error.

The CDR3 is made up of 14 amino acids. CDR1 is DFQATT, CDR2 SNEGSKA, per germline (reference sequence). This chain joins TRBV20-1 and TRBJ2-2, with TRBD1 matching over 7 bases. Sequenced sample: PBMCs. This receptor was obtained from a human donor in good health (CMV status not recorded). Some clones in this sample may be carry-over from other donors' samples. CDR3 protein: CSARGQGSTGELFF. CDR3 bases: TGCAGTGCTAGAGGACAGGGAAGCACCGGTGAGCTGTTTTTT.